This T cell receptor beta chain was captured in a study of blood T cell repertoires in COVID-19. Background on the study: Samples of COVID-19 (acute and convalescent) were obtained from the United States, Italy and Spain. PBMCs, B-cell-depleted T cells, or T cells provided the cDNA or gDNA that made up the material.

How the authors handled the data: Amplification of reference gene primers provided the estimated nucleated cell counts. Method: immunoSEQ multiplex PCR; TCRdb's copy keeps in-frame clones and lacks some. The V and J calls and clone size come from that table; D and trimming were worked out from the DNA. The data hold a few hundred thousand clones, with around 86% observed a single time. J lost 0 bases, V lost 3 bases, and 3 bases had no gene match. The germline gives CDR1 KGHSH, CDR2 LQKENI. CDR3 length: 15 residues. The source of this sequence is a woman aged 50 to 60 with COVID-19, enrolled during active disease. Sequencing input: peripheral blood. The gene calls are TRBV18 and TRBJ1-1, with 8 bases fitting TRBD1. CDR3 DNA: TGTGCCAGCTCACCGGTCAGGGGGCTGAACACTGAAGCTTTCTTT. This sequence encodes CASSPVRGLNTEAFF.